The 5 T cell receptor beta chains below all came from one sample that was sequenced in a study of blood T cell repertoires in COVID-19 (TCRdb year 2020). Library method: the immunoSEQ multiplex PCR assay. This immuneACCESS table, as held by TCRdb, lists in-frame sequences with V and J called but not all clones. Of the missing ones, under half trace to an unresolved V gene in checked studies; the others have no known cause. This sample holds some 57,000 clones; around 91% were observed only once. The ten largest clones take up about an eighth of the sample. The material sequenced was peripheral blood. The origin of the receptors is a man aged 60 to 69 with active COVID-19.

V and J are TRBV11-2 and TRBJ1-1; a possible D gene is TRBD1 (5 bases). Trimming pared 7 bases from V and 4 bases from J, leaving 13 bases between. The CDR3 is 13 residues long. Germline-derived CDR1 and CDR2 are SGHAT and FQNNGV. CDR3 in amino acids: CASTYGGVTEAFF. The CDR3 DNA follows: TGTGCCAGCACCTATGGGGGGGTCACTGAAGCTTTCTTT.

The V and J genes are TRBV11-3 and TRBJ2-7, with D perhaps matching TRBD2 (5 bases). The V gene lost 1 base and the J gene lost 8 bases, with 21 bases spanning the gap. The CDR3 extends over 16 amino acids. Germline V gene data show CDR1 as SGHNT and CDR2 as YENEEA. The CDR3 bases are TGTGCCAGCAGCTTAGGCGCGTTAGTGGGAGAGCTTAAGCAGTACTTC. Translation: CASSLGALVGELKQYF. Full variable domain (remainder filled in from reference TRBV11-3 and TRBJ2-7): EAGVVQSPRYKIIEKKQPVAFWCNPISGHNTLYWYLQNLGQGPELLIRYENEEAVDDSQLPKDRFSAERLKGVDSTLKIQPAELGDSAVYLCASSLGALVGELKQYFGPGTRLTVT.

V gene TRBV5-1 combines with J gene TRBJ2-3; the match to TRBD1 covers 10 bases. The ends lost 2 bases at V and 2 bases at J; junction bases unmatched: 5. This CDR3 region has 16 residues. Germline loops: CDR1 SGHRS, CDR2 YFSETQ. The CDR3: CASSLVGTGATDTQYF. CDR3 sequence (DNA): TGCGCCAGCAGCTTAGTAGGGACAGGGGCCACAGATACGCAGTATTTT.

The chain joins TRBV4-2 to TRBJ1-4; no clear D. The CDR3 is 15 amino acids. Germline V CDR1 and CDR2: LGHNA, YNFKEQ. V lost 5 bases to trimming and J lost 0 bases, with 10 bases between them. CDR3 residues: CASSVTSATNEKLFF. The CDR3 bases are TGTGCCAGCAGCGTTACAAGTGCAACTAATGAAAAACTGTTTTTT.

The chain couples TRBV7-2 to TRBJ1-5, with 7 bases lining up with TRBD1. The germline V gene encodes CDR1 SGHTA and CDR2 FQGNSA. The CDR3 contains 13 residues. With V trimmed by 4 bases and J by 7 bases, 4 bases remained unmatched. The DNA of the CDR3 is TGTGCCAGCAGCTATGGCAGGGGGCAGCCCCAGCATTTT. Amino acids: CASSYGRGQPQHF.